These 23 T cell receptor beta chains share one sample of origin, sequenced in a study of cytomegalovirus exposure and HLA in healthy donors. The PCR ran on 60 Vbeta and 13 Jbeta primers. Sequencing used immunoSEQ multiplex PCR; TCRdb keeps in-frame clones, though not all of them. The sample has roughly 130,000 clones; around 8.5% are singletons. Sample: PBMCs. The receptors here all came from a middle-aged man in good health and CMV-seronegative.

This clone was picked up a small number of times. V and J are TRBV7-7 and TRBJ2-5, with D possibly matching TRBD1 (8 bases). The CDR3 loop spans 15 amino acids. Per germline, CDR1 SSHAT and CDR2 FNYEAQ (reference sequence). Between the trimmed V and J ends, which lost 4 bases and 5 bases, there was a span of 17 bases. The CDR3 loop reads CASSYNTGGGETQYF. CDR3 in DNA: TGTGCCAGCAGCTATAACACAGGGGGGGGCGAGACCCAGTACTTC.

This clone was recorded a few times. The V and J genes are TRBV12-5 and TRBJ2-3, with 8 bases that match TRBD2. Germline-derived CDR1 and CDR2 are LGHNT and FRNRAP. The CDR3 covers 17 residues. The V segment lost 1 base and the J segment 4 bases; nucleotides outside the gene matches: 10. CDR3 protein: CASGLETGGAGADTQYF. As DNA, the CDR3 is TGTGCTAGTGGTTTGGAAACCGGGGGGGCCGGCGCAGATACGCAGTATTTT.

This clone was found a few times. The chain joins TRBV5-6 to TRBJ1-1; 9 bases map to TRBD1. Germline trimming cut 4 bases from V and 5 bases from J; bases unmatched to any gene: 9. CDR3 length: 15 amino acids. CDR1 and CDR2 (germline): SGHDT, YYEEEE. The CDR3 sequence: CASSRGQGVWTEAFF. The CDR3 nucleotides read TGTGCCAGCAGCAGGGGACAGGGAGTTTGGACTGAAGCTTTCTTT.

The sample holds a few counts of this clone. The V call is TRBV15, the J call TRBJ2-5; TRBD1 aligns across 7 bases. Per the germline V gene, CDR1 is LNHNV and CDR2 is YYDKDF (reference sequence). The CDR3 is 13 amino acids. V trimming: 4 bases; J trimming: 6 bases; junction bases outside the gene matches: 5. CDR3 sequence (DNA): TGTGCCACCAGCATCTACAGGGGCCAGACCCAGTACTTC. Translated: CATSIYRGQTQYF.

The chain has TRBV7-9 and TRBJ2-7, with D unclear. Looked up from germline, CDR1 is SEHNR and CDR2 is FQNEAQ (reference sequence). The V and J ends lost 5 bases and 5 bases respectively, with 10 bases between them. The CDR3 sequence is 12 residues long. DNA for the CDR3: TGTGCCAGCAGCAGCGTTTTTGACGAGCAGTACTTC. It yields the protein CASSSVFDEQYF. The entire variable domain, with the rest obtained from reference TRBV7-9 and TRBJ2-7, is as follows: DTGVSQNPRHKITKRGQNVTFRCDPISEHNRLYWYRQTLGQGPEFLTYFQNEAQLEKSRLLSDRFSAERPKGSFSTLEIQRTEQGDSAMYLCASSSVFDEQYFGPGTRLTVT.

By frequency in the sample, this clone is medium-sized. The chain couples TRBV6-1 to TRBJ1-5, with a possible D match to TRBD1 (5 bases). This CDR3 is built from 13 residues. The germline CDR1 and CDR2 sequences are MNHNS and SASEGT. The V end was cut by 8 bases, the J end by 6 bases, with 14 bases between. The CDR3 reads CASVGGFAQPQHF. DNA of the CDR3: TGTGCCAGCGTGGGGGGGTTCGCTCAGCCCCAGCATTTT.

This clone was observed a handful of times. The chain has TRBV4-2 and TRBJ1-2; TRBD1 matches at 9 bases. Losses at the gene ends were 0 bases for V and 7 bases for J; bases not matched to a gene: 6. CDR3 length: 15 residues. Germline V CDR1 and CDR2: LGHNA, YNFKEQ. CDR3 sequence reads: CASSQELTGGGGYTF. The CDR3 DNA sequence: TGTGCCAGCAGCCAAGAGCTGACAGGGGGAGGTGGCTACACCTTC.

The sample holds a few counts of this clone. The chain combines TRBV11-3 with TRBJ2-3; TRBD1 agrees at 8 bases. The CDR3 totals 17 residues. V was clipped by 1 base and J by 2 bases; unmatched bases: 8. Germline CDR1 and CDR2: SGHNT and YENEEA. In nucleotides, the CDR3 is TGTGCCAGCAGCTTAGGCCCCCGGACAGGGATCACAGATACGCAGTATTTT. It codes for CASSLGPRTGITDTQYF.

CDR3 in DNA: TGTGCCAGCAGCGGGGGACAGGCCCTAGGAAACACCATATATTTT. This gives the protein CASSGGQALGNTIYF. The chain carries TRBV2 and TRBJ1-3; TRBD1 matches at 8 bases. The CDR3 is 15 residues long. In germline, CDR1 is SNHLY, CDR2 FYNNEI. Trimming removed 6 bases from V and 4 bases from J; junction bases left unmatched: 8. Drawing the rest from reference TRBV2 and TRBJ1-3, the complete variable domain is EPEVTQTPSHQVTQMGQEVILRCVPISNHLYFYWYRQILGQKVEFLVSFYNNEISEKSEIFDDQFSVERPDGSNFTLKIRSTKLEDSAMYFCASSGGQALGNTIYFGEGSWLTVV.

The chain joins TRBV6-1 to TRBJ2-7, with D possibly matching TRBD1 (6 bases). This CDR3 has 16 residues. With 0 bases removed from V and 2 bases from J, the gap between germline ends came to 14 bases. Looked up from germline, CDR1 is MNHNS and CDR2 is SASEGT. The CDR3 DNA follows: TGTGCCAGCAGTGAAGCTGGGCAGGGGCGCCCCTACGAGCAGTACTTC. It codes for CASSEAGQGRPYEQYF.

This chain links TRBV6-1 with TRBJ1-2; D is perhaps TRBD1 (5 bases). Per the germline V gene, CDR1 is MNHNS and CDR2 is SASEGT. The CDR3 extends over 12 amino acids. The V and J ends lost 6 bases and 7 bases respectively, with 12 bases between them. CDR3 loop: CASSQTQGGYTF. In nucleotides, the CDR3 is TGTGCCAGCAGCCAGACCCAGGGTGGCTACACCTTC.

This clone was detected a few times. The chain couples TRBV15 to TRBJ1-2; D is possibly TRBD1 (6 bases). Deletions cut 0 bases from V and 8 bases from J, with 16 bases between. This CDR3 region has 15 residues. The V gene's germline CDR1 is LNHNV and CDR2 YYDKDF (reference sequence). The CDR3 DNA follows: TGTGCCACCAGCAGAGATCTTAACAGGGAGCGCGGCTACACCTTC. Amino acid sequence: CATSRDLNRERGYTF.

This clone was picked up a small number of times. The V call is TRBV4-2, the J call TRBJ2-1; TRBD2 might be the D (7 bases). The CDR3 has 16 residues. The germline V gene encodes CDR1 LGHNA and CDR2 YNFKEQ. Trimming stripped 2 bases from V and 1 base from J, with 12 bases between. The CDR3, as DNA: TGTGCCAGCAGCCAAAAAGGGGGGGAATCCTACAATGAGCAGTTCTTC. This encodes CASSQKGGESYNEQFF.

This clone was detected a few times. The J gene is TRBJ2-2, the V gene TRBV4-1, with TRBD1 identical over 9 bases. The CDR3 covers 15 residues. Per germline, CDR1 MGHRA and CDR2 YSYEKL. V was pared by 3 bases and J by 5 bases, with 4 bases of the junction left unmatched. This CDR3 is CASSHWGQGTGELFF. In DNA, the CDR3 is TGCGCCAGCAGCCATTGGGGACAGGGTACCGGGGAGCTGTTTTTT.

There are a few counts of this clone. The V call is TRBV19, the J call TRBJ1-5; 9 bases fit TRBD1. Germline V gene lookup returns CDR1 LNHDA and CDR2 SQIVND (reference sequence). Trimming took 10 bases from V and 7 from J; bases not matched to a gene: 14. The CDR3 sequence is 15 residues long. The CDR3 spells CATGLQGAGEQPQHF. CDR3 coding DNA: TGTGCCACCGGCCTACAGGGGGCAGGGGAGCAGCCCCAGCATTTT. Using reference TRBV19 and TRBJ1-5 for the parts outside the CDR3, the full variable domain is DGGITQSPKYLFRKEGQNVTLSCEQNLNHDAMYWYRQDPGQGLRLIYYSQIVNDFQKGDIAEGYSVSREKKESFPLTVTSAQKNPTAFYLCATGLQGAGEQPQHFGDGTRLSIL.

The CDR3: CASSLSFIRQGNNYGYTF. The CDR3 DNA sequence: TGTGCCAGCAGCTTAAGTTTTATCCGACAGGGGAATAACTATGGCTACACCTTC. This rearrangement joins TRBV11-2 to TRBJ1-2; TRBD1 matches 8 bases. The CDR3 is made up of 18 amino acids. V shed 2 bases, J shed 1 base, and the junction held 12 bases outside the gene matches. Germline CDR1 reads SGHAT; CDR2 reads FQNNGV.

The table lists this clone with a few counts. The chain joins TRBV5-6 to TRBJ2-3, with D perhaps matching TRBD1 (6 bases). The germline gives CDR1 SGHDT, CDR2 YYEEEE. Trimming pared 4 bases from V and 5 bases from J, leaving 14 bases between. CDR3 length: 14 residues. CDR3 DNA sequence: TGTGCCAGCAGCGCCAGGCAGGGGCAAGATACGCAGTATTTT. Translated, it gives CASSARQGQDTQYF.

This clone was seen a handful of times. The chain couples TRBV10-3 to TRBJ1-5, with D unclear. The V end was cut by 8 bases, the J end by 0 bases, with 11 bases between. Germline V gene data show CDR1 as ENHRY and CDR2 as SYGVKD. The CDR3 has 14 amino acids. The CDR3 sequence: CAIGEGNSNQPQHF. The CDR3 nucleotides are TGTGCCATCGGAGAAGGAAATAGCAATCAGCCCCAGCATTTT.

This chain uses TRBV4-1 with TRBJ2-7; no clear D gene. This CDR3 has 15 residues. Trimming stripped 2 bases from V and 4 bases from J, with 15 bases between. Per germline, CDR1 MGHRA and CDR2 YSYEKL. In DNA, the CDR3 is TGCGCCAGCAGCCAACTCACCTCGGTCGGGTACGAGCAGTACTTC. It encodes CASSQLTSVGYEQYF.

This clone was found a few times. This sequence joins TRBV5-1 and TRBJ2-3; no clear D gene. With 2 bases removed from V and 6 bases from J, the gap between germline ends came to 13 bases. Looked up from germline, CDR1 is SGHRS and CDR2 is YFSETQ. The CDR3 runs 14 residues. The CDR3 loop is CASSFFLAADTQYF. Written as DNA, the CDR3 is TGCGCCAGCAGCTTTTTCTTGGCGGCTGATACGCAGTATTTT. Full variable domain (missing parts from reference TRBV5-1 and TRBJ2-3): KAGVTQTPRYLIKTRGQQVTLSCSPISGHRSVSWYQQTPGQGLQFLFEYFSETQRNKGNFPGRFSGRQFSNSRSEMNVSTLELGDSALYLCASSFFLAADTQYFGPGTRLTVL.

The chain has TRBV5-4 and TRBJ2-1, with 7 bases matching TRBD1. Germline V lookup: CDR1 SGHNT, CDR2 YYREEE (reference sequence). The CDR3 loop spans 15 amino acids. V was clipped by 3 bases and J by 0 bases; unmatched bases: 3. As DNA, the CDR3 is TGTGCCAGCAGCTCACAGGGGAGCTCCTACAATGAGCAGTTCTTC. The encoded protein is CASSSQGSSYNEQFF.

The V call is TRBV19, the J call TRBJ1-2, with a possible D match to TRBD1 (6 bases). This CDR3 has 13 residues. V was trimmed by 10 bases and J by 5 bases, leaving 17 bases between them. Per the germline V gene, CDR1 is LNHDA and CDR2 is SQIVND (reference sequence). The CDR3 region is CATSDTGLYGYTF. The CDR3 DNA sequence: TGTGCCACATCAGATACAGGGCTTTATGGCTACACCTTC.

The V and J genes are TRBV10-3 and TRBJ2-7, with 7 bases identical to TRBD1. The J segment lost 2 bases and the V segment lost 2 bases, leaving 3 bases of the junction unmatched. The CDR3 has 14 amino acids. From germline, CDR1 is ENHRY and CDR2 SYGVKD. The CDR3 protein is CAISEVQGAYEQYF. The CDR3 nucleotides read TGTGCCATCAGTGAGGTGCAGGGGGCCTACGAGCAGTACTTC.